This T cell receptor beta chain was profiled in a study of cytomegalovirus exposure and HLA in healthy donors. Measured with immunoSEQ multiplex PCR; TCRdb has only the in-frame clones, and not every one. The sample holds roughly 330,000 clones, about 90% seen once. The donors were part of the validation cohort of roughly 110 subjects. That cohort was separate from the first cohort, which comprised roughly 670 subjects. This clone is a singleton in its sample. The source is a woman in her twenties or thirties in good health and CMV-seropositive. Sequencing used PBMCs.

The CDR3 DNA reads as TGTGCCAGTAGGTTGGGGGCCGGAAGCGATGAGCAGTTCTTC. It encodes CASRLGAGSDEQFF. The chain employs TRBV19 and TRBJ2-1; TRBD1 might be the D (6 bases). Trimming stripped 6 bases from V and 8 bases from J, with 17 bases between. The CDR3 runs to 14 residues. In germline, CDR1 is LNHDA, CDR2 SQIVND (reference sequence).